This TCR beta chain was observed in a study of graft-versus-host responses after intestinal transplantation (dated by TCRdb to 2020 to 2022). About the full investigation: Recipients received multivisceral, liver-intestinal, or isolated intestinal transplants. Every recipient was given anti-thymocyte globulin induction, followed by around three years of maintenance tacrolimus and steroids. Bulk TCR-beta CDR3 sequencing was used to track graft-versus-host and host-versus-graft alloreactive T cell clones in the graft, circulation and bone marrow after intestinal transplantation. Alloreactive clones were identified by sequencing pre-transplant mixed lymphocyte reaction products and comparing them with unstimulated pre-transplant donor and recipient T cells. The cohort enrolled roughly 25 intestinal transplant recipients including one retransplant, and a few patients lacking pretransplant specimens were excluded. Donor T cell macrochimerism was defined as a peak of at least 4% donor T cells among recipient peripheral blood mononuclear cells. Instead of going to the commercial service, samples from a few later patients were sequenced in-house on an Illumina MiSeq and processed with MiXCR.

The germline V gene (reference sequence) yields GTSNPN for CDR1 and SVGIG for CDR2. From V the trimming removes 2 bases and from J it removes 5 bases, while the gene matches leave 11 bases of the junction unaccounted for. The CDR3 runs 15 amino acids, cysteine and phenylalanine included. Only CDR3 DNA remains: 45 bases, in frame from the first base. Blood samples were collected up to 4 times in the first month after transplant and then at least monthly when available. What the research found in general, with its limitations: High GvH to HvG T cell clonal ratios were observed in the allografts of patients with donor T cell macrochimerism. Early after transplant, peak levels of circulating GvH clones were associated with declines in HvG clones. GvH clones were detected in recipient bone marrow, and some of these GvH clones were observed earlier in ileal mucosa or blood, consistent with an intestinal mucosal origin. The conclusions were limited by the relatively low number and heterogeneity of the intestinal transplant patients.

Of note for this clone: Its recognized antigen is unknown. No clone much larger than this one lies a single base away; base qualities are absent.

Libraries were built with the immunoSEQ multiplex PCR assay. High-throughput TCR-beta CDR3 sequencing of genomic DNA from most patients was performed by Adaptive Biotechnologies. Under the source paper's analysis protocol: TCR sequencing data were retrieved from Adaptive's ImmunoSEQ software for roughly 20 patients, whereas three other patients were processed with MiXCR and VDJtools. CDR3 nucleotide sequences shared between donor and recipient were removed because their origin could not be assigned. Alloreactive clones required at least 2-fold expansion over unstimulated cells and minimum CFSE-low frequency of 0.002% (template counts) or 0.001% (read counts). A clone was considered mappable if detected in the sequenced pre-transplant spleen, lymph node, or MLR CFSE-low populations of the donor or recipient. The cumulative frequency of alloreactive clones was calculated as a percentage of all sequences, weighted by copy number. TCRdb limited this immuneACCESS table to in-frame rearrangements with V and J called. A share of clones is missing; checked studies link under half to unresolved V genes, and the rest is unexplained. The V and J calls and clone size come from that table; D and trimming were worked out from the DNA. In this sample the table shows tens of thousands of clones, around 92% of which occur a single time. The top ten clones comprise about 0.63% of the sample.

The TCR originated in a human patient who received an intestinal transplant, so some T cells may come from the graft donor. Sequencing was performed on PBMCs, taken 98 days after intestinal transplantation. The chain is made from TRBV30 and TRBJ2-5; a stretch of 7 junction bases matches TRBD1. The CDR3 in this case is CAWSIGAGGDETQYF. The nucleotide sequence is TGTGCCTGGAGTATTGGGGCAGGGGGAGATGAGACCCAGTACTTC.